This is a list of T cell receptor beta chains from one sample in a study of T cell responses to AZD1222 COVID-19 vaccine. Data came from immunoSEQ multiplex PCR; TCRdb stores just in-frame clones and leaves some out. The table shows over 120,000 clones, with about 90% occurring only once. This specimen was peripheral blood, taken on day 0 of AZD1222 vaccination. These receptors all come from an adult in good health. The CDR3 runs from the conserved cysteine through the conserved F or W. A D gene is named only where the DNA matches it firmly. Rows give clone size only sometimes, using once, few, many, or a class for an expanded clone.

20	-	TRBV10-1	TRBD2	TRBJ2-3	TGCGCCAGCAGTGAGTCGTTGTGGTCTGGTACTAGCGGTGGAACAGATACGCAGTATTTT	CASSESLWSGTSGGTDTQYF
14	-	TRBV10-3	-	TRBJ2-1	TGTGCCATCAGTGGGCTGGGGGTCCGAAATGAGCAGTTCTTC	CAISGLGVRNEQFF
13	-	TRBV24-1	-	TRBJ2-1	TGTGCCACCAGTGAGCCTTATAGGGATGAGCAGTTCTTC	CATSEPYRDEQFF
16	-	TRBV5-1	-	TRBJ2-3	TGCGCCAGCAGCGGGGGGAGTAGCGGCAACACAGATACGCAGTATTTT	CASSGGSSGNTDTQYF
12	-	TRBV6-5	-	TRBJ2-7	TGTGCCAGTACTACGGAGGGTTACGAGCAGTACTTC	CASTTEGYEQYF
13	-	TRBV14	-	TRBJ1-6	TGTGCCAGCAGCCAAGGTGTCCATTCACCCCTCCACTTT	CASSQGVHSPLHF
15	-	TRBV6-5	TRBD1	TRBJ1-1	TGTGCCAGCAGTTACAAACTACAGGGGGGCACTGAAGCTTTCTTT	CASSYKLQGGTEAFF
15	-	TRBV6-2/TRBV6-3	-	TRBJ1-6	TGTGCCAGCAGCCCACCCGTCCTGCGGAATTCACCCCTCCACTTT	CASSPPVLRNSPLHF
15	-	TRBV7-9	TRBD1	TRBJ2-5	TGTGCCAGCAGCCCCCGGGACAGGGGTAAGGAGACCCAGTACTTC	CASSPRDRGKETQYF
16	-	TRBV21-1	-	TRBJ1-5	TGTGCCAGCAGCAAAGTGGAGGGCGGGATCACTCAGCCCCAGCATTTT	CASSKVEGGITQPQHF
15	-	TRBV5-1	TRBD1	TRBJ1-2	TGCGCCAGCAGCTTGGTGGCAGGGGGTGCCTATGGCTACACCTTC	CASSLVAGGAYGYTF
18	-	TRBV9	TRBD1	TRBJ1-2	TGTGCCAGCAGCGCCCCTTACCCCGGCAGGGGGCTAAGATATGGCTACACCTTC	CASSAPYPGRGLRYGYTF
15	-	TRBV2	-	TRBJ1-4	TGTGCCAGCAGTTCGGATTCCGAGGGAGATGAAAAACTGTTTTTT	CASSSDSEGDEKLFF
13	-	TRBV7-3	TRBD1	TRBJ2-5	TGTGCCAGCAGCCAGGACAGGGAGGAGACCCAGTACTTC	CASSQDREETQYF
10	-	TRBV11-2	-	TRBJ2-5	TGTGCCAGCAGCCATGAGACCCAGTACTTC	CASSHETQYF
16	-	TRBV4-3	TRBD1	TRBJ2-5	TGCGCCAGCAGCCAAGATAACTCAGGGGGCGCCGAGACCCAGTACTTC	CASSQDNSGGAETQYF
17	-	TRBV12-2	-	TRBJ1-1	TGTGCAAGTCGCTTTTTACAGGGGGCTAGTCGGGACACTGAAGCTTTCTTT	CASRFLQGASRDTEAFF
13	-	TRBV14	TRBD1	TRBJ1-1	TGTGCCAGCAGCCAAGGGACAGGGCGTGAAGCTTTCTTT	CASSQGTGREAFF
18	-	TRBV7-9	-	TRBJ1-4	TGTGCCAGCAGCTTAGGTCTGAAAGGGGCCGCCTTATATGAAAAACTGTTTTTT	CASSLGLKGAALYEKLFF
14	-	TRBV2	-	TRBJ1-4	TGTGCCAGCAAGACAGAGGGGGACCTTGAAAAACTGTTTTTT	CASKTEGDLEKLFF
16	-	TRBV5-1	-	TRBJ2-1	TGCGCCAGCAGCCCCGGAGGGGGGGGCTCCTACAATGAGCAGTTCTTC	CASSPGGGGSYNEQFF
14	-	TRBV4-2	-	TRBJ1-2	TGTGCCAGCAGCCGTTCGGGAGAGACAGATGGCTACACCTTC	CASSRSGETDGYTF
12	-	TRBV6-6	-	TRBJ1-2	TGTGCCAGCAGTTCCTTAGGCCTCCATATCTCCTTC	CASSSLGLHISF
11	-	TRBV20-1	-	TRBJ2-7	TGCAGTGCTAAGTGGGGTTACGAGCAGTACTTC	CSAKWGYEQYF
13	-	TRBV15	-	TRBJ1-1	TGTGCCACCAGCAGGCGGGAGAACACTGAAGCTTTCTTT	CATSRRENTEAFF
17	-	TRBV7-2	-	TRBJ1-5	TGTGCCAGCAGCTTAGACTCGGTACAGGGTAGCAATCAGCCCCAGCATTTT	CASSLDSVQGSNQPQHF
15	once	TRBV7-2	TRBD2	TRBJ2-3	TGTGCCAGCAGCGTGAGCGGGGGGGCCACAGATACGCAGTATTTT	CASSVSGGATDTQYF